What follows are 5 T cell receptor beta chains derived from one specimen sequenced in a study of T cell responses to AZD1222 COVID-19 vaccine. Produced via immunoSEQ multiplex PCR; TCRdb's table is partial and in-frame only. The table shows some 30,000 clones, with approximately 90% occurring only once. Specimen: peripheral blood, collected 28 days after the second AZD1222 dose. Every receptor here comes from an adult who received the AZD1222 COVID-19 vaccine.

The chain couples TRBV3-1 (or the pseudogene TRBV3-2) to TRBJ2-7; 7 bases map to TRBD1. The ends lost 4 bases at V and 3 bases at J; junction bases unmatched: 6. Germline CDR1 LGHDT, CDR2 YNNKEL (reference sequence). The CDR3 sequence is 14 residues long. The CDR3 loop is CASSPTGKSYEQYF. For the CDR3, the DNA is TGTGCCAGCAGCCCGACAGGGAAGAGCTACGAGCAGTACTTC.

The V and J genes are TRBV7-3 and TRBJ2-3; D is unresolved. This CDR3 region has 14 residues. The V end was cut by 5 bases, the J end by 1 base, with 10 bases between. CDR1 is SGHTA, CDR2 FQGTGA, per germline. As DNA, the CDR3 is TGTGCCAGCAGCCCCCACCAGCGCACAGATACGCAGTATTTT. Its translation: CASSPHQRTDTQYF.

The chain carries TRBV28 and TRBJ1-5; 7 bases are shared with TRBD1. Trimming took 8 bases from V and 6 from J; bases not matched to a gene: 10. This CDR3 has 14 residues. CDR1 and CDR2 from the germline V gene are MDHEN and SYDVKM. The CDR3 is CASGPGGGTQPQHF. The CDR3 coding sequence is TGTGCCAGCGGCCCGGGAGGGGGCACTCAGCCCCAGCATTTT.

This chain's CDR3 is CATISDSYNEQFF. In DNA form, the CDR3 reads TGTGCCACCATAAGTGACAGCTACAATGAGCAGTTCTTC. The V call is TRBV24-1, the J call TRBJ2-1; TRBD1 is a possible D gene (5 bases). The V and J ends lost 8 bases and 3 bases respectively, with 10 bases between them. This CDR3 contains 13 residues. Germline V gene sequence: CDR1 KGHDR, CDR2 SFDVKD.

This chain joins TRBV6-4 and TRBJ2-2, with TRBD2 matching over 8 bases. Germline V gene sequence: CDR1 MRHNA, CDR2 SNTAGT. CDR3 length: 16 amino acids. J lost 1 base, V lost 0 bases, and 1 base had no gene match. CDR3 in DNA: TGTGCCAGCAGTGACTCAGCGGGGGAGAACACCGGGGAGCTGTTTTTT. It codes for CASSDSAGENTGELFF.